This T cell receptor (beta chain) was found in a study of T cells after yellow fever vaccination. Background on the study: Fractions of limited cellularity were prepared by means of SMART-Seq v4 Ultra Low Input. Study-wide points: Peaking faster, on day 5 versus 15, the secondary response was nonetheless weaker. Only a minor proportion of clonotypes was detected across both CD4 and CD8 compartments.

The sample holds many counts of this clonotype. Its specificity is not known. UMIs and a universal primer site were added when TCR cDNA was made by 5'RACE template switching. One entry per CDR3 protein, called by TCRdb with MiXCR from the 5' RACE reads. This table has 150,000 to 200,000 distinct CDR3 sequences, 5.5% to 8% appearing once. This CDR3 contains 13 residues. V gave up 4 bases and J gave up 3 bases, with 12 bases separating them. The germline V gene has CDR1 SQVTM and CDR2 ANQGSEA. Sample: CD4+ T cells sorted from PBMCs, taken on the day of the first yellow fever vaccination. V usage is TRBV29-1 and J usage is TRBJ1-2, with TRBD1 as a possible D gene (5 bases). This sequence was found in a young man who received the YFV17D yellow fever vaccine. Here the CDR3 DNA reads TGCAGCGTTGGAAAAGGGGAGGACTATGGCTACACCTTC. It encodes CSVGKGEDYGYTF.